The 24 T cell receptor beta chains below all came from one sample that was sequenced in a study of shared T cell receptors in the human thymus. The method was immunoSEQ multiplex PCR; TCRdb's version includes in-frame clones alone and lacks a portion of them. The sample shows around 730,000 clones, approximately 85% of them seen only once. The same data also went into a second study, on human thymus T cells.

Sequencing was done on a sample of thymocytes. These receptors were obtained from a girl under three years old with a congenital heart defect.

The CDR3 spells CASSEASSDYEQYF. CDR3 in DNA: TGTGCCAGCAGTGAAGCAAGCTCCGACTACGAGCAGTACTTC. The gene calls are TRBV6-1 and TRBJ2-7; D unclear. Per the germline V gene, CDR1 is MNHNS and CDR2 is SASEGT. The V end lost 0 bases, the J end lost 3 bases, and 9 bases lay between the germline ends. The CDR3 is 14 residues long.

The J gene is TRBJ2-7, the V gene TRBV18; D perhaps matches TRBD2 (6 bases). The CDR3 contains 18 residues. V lost 6 bases and J 2 bases, leaving 26 bases between the germline ends. Per the germline V gene, CDR1 is KGHSH and CDR2 is LQKENI. The CDR3: CASSLLGGVGPLPYEQYF. The CDR3 coding sequence is TGTGCCAGCTCCCTGCTCGGCGGGGTGGGCCCCCTACCCTACGAGCAGTACTTC.

This clone was observed once. This chain connects TRBV6-5 to TRBJ1-5, with D tentatively TRBD1 (6 bases). Trimming removed 6 bases from V and 5 bases from J, with 14 bases in between. The CDR3 runs 14 residues. Germline CDR1 MNHEY, CDR2 SVGAGI. The CDR3 DNA is TGTGCCAGCAGACCTGTGGACAGCCATCAGCCCCAGCATTTT. It yields the protein CASRPVDSHQPQHF.

The rearrangement links TRBV4-3 to TRBJ1-3; D might be TRBD1 (6 bases). Trimming took off 3 bases at V and 4 bases at J, with 19 bases between the two ends. This CDR3 is 17 amino acids long. CDR1 LGHNA and CDR2 YSLEER come from the germline V gene. This CDR3 is CASSHPRGSQAGNTIYF. Written as DNA, the CDR3 is TGCGCCAGCAGCCACCCCAGGGGTTCCCAAGCCGGAAACACCATATATTTT.

The chain couples TRBV18 to TRBJ1-5; TRBD1 might be the D (5 bases). CDR3 length: 18 amino acids. Per germline, CDR1 KGHSH and CDR2 LQKENI. Trimming removed 0 bases from V and 7 bases from J, with 22 bases in between. The CDR3 bases are TGTGCCAGCTCACCACCCGGTGGGCAGGGTGGTTTAGACCAGCCCCAGCATTTT. Its translation is CASSPPGGQGGLDQPQHF.

The chain has TRBV6-5 and TRBJ1-1; a weak D match, TRBD1 (6 bases). CDR1 is MNHEY, CDR2 SVGAGI, per germline. The CDR3 sequence is 12 residues long. V was cut by 0 bases and J by 11 bases, with 10 bases left in between. This chain's CDR3 is CASSYSSGDAFF. Here the CDR3 DNA reads TGTGCCAGCAGTTACTCTTCAGGGGACGCTTTCTTT.

The chain carries TRBV9 and TRBJ2-2; the D is unclear. This CDR3 contains 15 residues. In germline, CDR1 is SGDLS, CDR2 YYNGEE. Trimming removed 3 bases at V and 2 bases at J, with 11 bases between. The CDR3 sequence is CASSGRQTNTGELFF. Written as DNA, the CDR3 is TGTGCCAGCAGCGGAAGGCAGACTAACACCGGGGAGCTGTTTTTT.

The genes are TRBV2 and TRBJ2-7; D ambiguous. Germline V gives CDR1 SNHLY, CDR2 FYNNEI. The germline V and J ends were trimmed by 1 base and 2 bases, with 9 bases remaining between them. This CDR3 region has 14 residues. CDR3: CASSEEHHTYEQYF. The CDR3 nucleotides read TGTGCCAGCAGTGAAGAACACCATACCTACGAGCAGTACTTC.

This clone was seen only a few times. The chain has TRBV6-1 and TRBJ2-7; possible D gene TRBD1, 6 bases. CDR1 and CDR2 (germline): MNHNS, SASEGT. V was trimmed by 2 bases and J by 5 bases, leaving 16 bases between them. This CDR3 is built from 15 residues. The CDR3 DNA is TGTGCCAGCAGTGAAAGTGGGACACCCGTCGACGAGCAGTACTTC. Its protein is CASSESGTPVDEQYF.

The chain employs TRBV10-3 and TRBJ1-6, with D unresolved. The CDR3 totals 15 residues. Looked up from germline, CDR1 is ENHRY and CDR2 is SYGVKD. Deletions cut 2 bases from V and 8 bases from J, with 13 bases between. The CDR3, as DNA: TGTGCCATCAGTGAGCGGTGGATGAGGGATTCACCCCTCCACTTT. Its protein is CAISERWMRDSPLHF.

The J gene is TRBJ2-4, the V gene TRBV28, with 8 nucleotides matching TRBD2. V gave up 8 bases and J gave up 0 bases; unmatched junction bases: 9. Germline CDR1 is MDHEN and CDR2 is SYDVKM. CDR3 length: 16 amino acids. CDR3 residues: CASSSGGDTAKNIQYF. The CDR3 DNA sequence: TGTGCCAGCTCCTCGGGAGGGGATACAGCCAAAAACATTCAGTACTTC.

The chain combines TRBV6-5 with TRBJ2-1; D ambiguous. The germline V and J ends were trimmed by 0 bases and 0 bases, with 9 bases remaining between them. The germline CDR1 and CDR2 sequences are MNHEY and SVGAGI. The CDR3 contains 16 residues. CDR3 sequence reads: CASSYSINSSYNEQFF. In DNA form, the CDR3 reads TGTGCCAGCAGTTACTCTATTAATTCCTCCTACAATGAGCAGTTCTTC.

This chain links TRBV18 with TRBJ1-5; the D is unclear. Germline CDR1 and CDR2: KGHSH and LQKENI. V shed 5 bases and J shed 3 bases, with 11 bases lying between them. The length of the CDR3 is 14 residues. The CDR3 DNA sequence: TGTGCCAGCTCATCGGGGTTTAACAATCAGCCCCAGCATTTT. Protein: CASSSGFNNQPQHF.

The chain combines TRBV11-2 with TRBJ1-1, with D uncertain. The CDR3 length is 16 residues. Germline V lookup: CDR1 SGHAT, CDR2 FQNNGV. V lost 3 bases and J 5 bases, leaving 19 bases between the germline ends. CDR3 nucleotides: TGTGCCAGCAGCTTGGGGAAGGGCCCGGGGAGGACTGAAGCTTTCTTT. Its protein product is CASSLGKGPGRTEAFF.

A single count supports this clone. The germline gene is not matched at one end of the junction; a read error may be the cause. The gene calls are TRBV6-1 and TRBJ2-5, with 8 bases matching TRBD2. Per the germline V gene, CDR1 is MNHNS and CDR2 is SASEGT. The CDR3 is 14 residues long. CDR3 region: CASTSQRGKEAQYF. Here the CDR3 DNA reads TGTGCCAGCACGTCCCAGCGGGGGAAAGAGGCCCAGTACTTC.

This clone appeared once. In nucleotides, the CDR3 is TGTGCCAGCAGGCTACAGGGGGCAAGGGAAAAACTGTTTTTT. Translation: CASRLQGAREKLFF. This sequence joins TRBV6-1 and TRBJ1-4, with TRBD1 identical over 9 bases. The CDR3 is 14 residues long. Germline loops: CDR1 MNHNS, CDR2 SASEGT. V gave up 6 bases and J gave up 8 bases; unmatched junction bases: 7.

The chain carries TRBV28 and TRBJ2-5; TRBD2 aligns across 7 bases. The CDR3 loop spans 17 amino acids. The germline V gene has CDR1 MDHEN and CDR2 SYDVKM. V lost 3 bases, J lost 5 bases, and 15 bases stayed unmatched. The DNA of the CDR3 is TGTGCCAGCAGTTTGTTGGGTGGGGGGGTGAAGTCGGAGACCCAGTACTTC. This encodes CASSLLGGGVKSETQYF.

The chain couples TRBV6-5 to TRBJ2-4; possibly TRBD1 for D (5 bases). Between the trimmed V and J ends, which lost 7 bases and 6 bases, there was a span of 13 bases. From germline, CDR1 is MNHEY and CDR2 SVGAGI. This CDR3 has 13 amino acids. The CDR3 region is CASTPGGANIQYF. Here the CDR3 DNA reads TGTGCCAGCACCCCTGGTGGGGCAAACATTCAGTACTTC.

The chain has TRBV14 and TRBJ2-1; 13 bases agree with TRBD2. The CDR3 length is 17 residues. The V segment lost 2 bases and the J segment 3 bases; nucleotides outside the gene matches: 4. The germline V gene encodes CDR1 SGHDN and CDR2 FVKESK. In nucleotides, the CDR3 is TGTGCCAGCAGCCAACCTGGACTAGCGGGGGACTACAATGAGCAGTTCTTC. It is translated as CASSQPGLAGDYNEQFF. The variable domain in full, with the rest retrieved from reference TRBV14 and TRBJ2-1, is EAGVTQFPSHSVIEKGQTVTLRCDPISGHDNLYWYRRVMGKEIKFLLHFVKESKQDESGMPNNRFLAERTGGTYSTLKVQPAELEDSGVYFCASSQPGLAGDYNEQFFGPGTRLTVL.

This chain links TRBV6-4 with TRBJ2-1; D is perhaps TRBD2 (6 bases). The V end was cut by 4 bases, the J end by 5 bases, with 9 bases between. Per germline, CDR1 MRHNA and CDR2 SNTAGT. CDR3 length: 13 amino acids. CDR3 nucleotide sequence: TGTGCCAGCAGTGCGGCGGGGAACAATGAGCAGTTCTTC. The encoded protein is CASSAAGNNEQFF.

CDR3 residues: CAGGNIAGQGLRTEAFF. The CDR3 DNA reads TGTGCCGGCGGAAATATAGCGGGACAGGGGCTTCGAACAGAAGCTTTCTTT. The V gene is TRBV30, the J gene TRBJ1-1; 10 bases line up with TRBD1. Germline V CDR1 and CDR2: GTSNPN, SVGIG (reference sequence). The CDR3 totals 17 residues. The trim removed 8 bases at V and 8 bases at J, leaving 23 bases unmatched. Together with reference TRBV30 and TRBJ1-1, the CDR3 gives the full variable domain: SQTIHQWPATLVQPVGSPLSLECTVEGTSNPNLYWYRQAAGRGLQLLFYSVGIGQISSEVPQNLSASRPQDRQFILSSKKLLLSDSGFYLCAGGNIAGQGLRTEAFFGQGTRLTVV.

The CDR3 nucleotides are TGCGCCAGCAGCCAGACAGGGAAAAATACGGTTTATAGCAATCAGCCCCAGCATTTT. Protein sequence: CASSQTGKNTVYSNQPQHF. This chain uses TRBV4-1 with TRBJ1-5; 7 bases agree with TRBD1. The J segment lost 0 bases and the V segment lost 3 bases, leaving 14 bases of the junction unmatched. CDR3 length equals 19 residues. The germline CDR1 and CDR2 sequences are MGHRA and YSYEKL.

This sequence joins TRBV6-1 and TRBJ1-1; D uncertain. The CDR3 is 14 residues long. Germline CDR1 MNHNS, CDR2 SASEGT. The germline V and J ends were trimmed by 8 bases and 2 bases, with 15 bases remaining between them. The CDR3 region has the DNA TGTGCCAGCCCCCCGAGGATTGGAAACACTGAAGCTTTCTTT. Its translation: CASPPRIGNTEAFF.

In this sample, this clone turned up a few times. V and J are TRBV18 and TRBJ2-5, with TRBD2 matching 12 bases. The CDR3 has 18 amino acids. Germline V gene sequence: CDR1 KGHSH, CDR2 LQKENI. V gave up 5 bases and J gave up 0 bases; unmatched junction bases: 10. The CDR3 sequence is CASSKAPSSGGDQETQYF. DNA for the CDR3: TGTGCCAGCTCAAAGGCCCCCTCTAGCGGGGGGGACCAAGAGACCCAGTACTTC.